The 14 T cell receptor beta chains below all came from one sample that was sequenced in a study of blood T cells in healthy people across ages. Then a second PCR, running roughly 7 to 11 cycles, was carried out with a sample-barcoded 5' primer and a J-beta primer mix. One entry per CDR3 protein, called by TCRdb with MiXCR from the 5' RACE reads. The sample lists around 280,000 distinct CDR3 sequences, roughly 27% occurring once. Material: blood. The source is a woman in her seventies in good health.

This clonotype has ten or more counts. V usage is TRBV12-3 or TRBV12-4 and J usage is TRBJ2-7, with D tentatively TRBD1 or TRBD2 (5 bases each). The CDR3 consists of 14 residues. The V end was cut by 3 bases, the J end by 4 bases, with 13 bases between. The DNA for the CDR3 is TGTGCCAGCAGTTTCGGGACGCTTCAATACGAGCAGTACTTC. Its translation: CASSFGTLQYEQYF.

This chain connects TRBV5-1 to TRBJ1-5; tentatively, D is TRBD1 (5 bases). CDR1 SGHRS and CDR2 YFSETQ come from the germline V gene. This CDR3 comprises 14 residues. V was cut by 2 bases and J by 5 bases, with 11 bases left in between. The CDR3 reads CASSFGDGDQPQHF. CDR3 bases: TGCGCCAGCAGCTTTGGGGACGGAGATCAGCCCCAGCATTTT. Looking up the rest from reference TRBV5-1 and TRBJ1-5 gives the full variable domain: KAGVTQTPRYLIKTRGQQVTLSCSPISGHRSVSWYQQTPGQGLQFLFEYFSETQRNKGNFPGRFSGRQFSNSRSEMNVSTLELGDSALYLCASSFGDGDQPQHFGDGTRLSIL.

V usage is TRBV3-1 and J usage is TRBJ1-5; D is undetermined. The CDR3 contains 13 residues. The germline V gene encodes CDR1 LGHDT and CDR2 YNNKEL (reference sequence). V lost 1 base and J 13 bases, leaving 14 bases between the germline ends. The CDR3: CASSQGSSGGQHF. CDR3 bases: TGTGCCAGCAGCCAAGGGTCCTCTGGAGGGCAGCATTTT.

This clonotype has only a few counts. This chain uses TRBV5-8 with TRBJ1-1, with D unresolved. V was pared by 1 base and J by 10 bases, with 17 bases between. The CDR3 contains 14 residues. The V gene's germline CDR1 is SGHTS and CDR2 YDEGEE. The CDR3 nucleotides are TGTGCCAGCAGCTTGATCGTGTACCCTTGGGTAGCTTTCTTT. As protein: CASSLIVYPWVAFF.

This clonotype has only a few counts. The V call is TRBV9, the J call TRBJ1-4; the match to TRBD1 covers 7 bases. Germline CDR1 SGDLS, CDR2 YYNGEE. The CDR3 sequence is 15 residues long. V lost 1 base to trimming and J lost 5 bases; unmatched junction nucleotides: 5. The CDR3 DNA is TGTGCCAGCAGCGTAACAGGGACAGTAAATGAAAAACTGTTTTTT. It specifies CASSVTGTVNEKLFF.

This clonotype was seen a handful of times. The chain is built from TRBV27 and TRBJ2-7; 7 nucleotides line up with TRBD2. The CDR3 is 15 residues long. The germline V gene has CDR1 MNHEY and CDR2 SMNVEV (reference sequence). V lost 8 bases, J lost 4 bases, and 14 bases stayed unmatched. CDR3 bases: TGTGCCAGCCGAGAGCGGAGGGGAGGGGTATACGAGCAGTACTTC. Translated, it gives CASRERRGGVYEQYF.

This sequence joins TRBV29-1 and TRBJ2-4, with TRBD1 as a possible D gene (5 bases). This CDR3 has 13 residues. V was trimmed by 5 bases and J by 6 bases, leaving 14 bases between them. CDR1 and CDR2 (germline): SQVTM, ANQGSEA. The CDR3 here is CSVTDSTINIQYF. The CDR3 DNA is TGCAGCGTTACTGACAGTACCATAAACATTCAGTACTTC.

This clonotype came up a few times. The chain carries TRBV19 and TRBJ2-3, with D perhaps being TRBD1 or TRBD2 (6 bases each). V gave up 7 bases and J gave up 3 bases, with 11 bases separating them. The V gene's germline CDR1 is LNHDA and CDR2 SQIVND (reference sequence). This CDR3 contains 13 residues. As DNA, the CDR3 is TGTGCCAGTAAAATAGGGGGGACAGATACGCAGTATTTT. Translated, it gives CASKIGGTDTQYF. The full variable domain, rest sourced from reference TRBV19 and TRBJ2-3, is DGGITQSPKYLFRKEGQNVTLSCEQNLNHDAMYWYRQDPGQGLRLIYYSQIVNDFQKGDIAEGYSVSREKKESFPLTVTSAQKNPTAFYLCASKIGGTDTQYFGPGTRLTVL.

This clonotype was detected a few times. This chain joins TRBV29-1 and TRBJ2-7, with a weak D call TRBD2 (5 bases). Trimming cost V 5 bases and J 7 bases, with 12 bases left between them. The CDR3 loop spans 11 amino acids. Germline CDR1 and CDR2: SQVTM and ANQGSEA. The CDR3 nucleotides read TGCAGCGTTAAGACCTCGGGGGAGCAGTACTTC. This sequence encodes CSVKTSGEQYF.

V gene TRBV7-9 combines with J gene TRBJ1-2; 9 nucleotides agree with TRBD1. V shed 6 bases, J shed 6 bases, and the junction held 8 bases outside the gene matches. The germline V gene has CDR1 SEHNR and CDR2 FQNEAQ (reference sequence). This CDR3 comprises 14 residues. The CDR3 sequence is CASRPGQGDHGYTF. For the CDR3, the DNA is TGTGCCAGCAGGCCGGGACAGGGAGACCATGGCTACACCTTC.

The rearrangement uses TRBV20-1 and TRBJ2-5; D gene unclear. This CDR3 region has 10 residues. Between the trimmed V and J ends, which lost 8 bases and 7 bases, there was a span of 11 bases. Germline lookup yields CDR1 DFQATT and CDR2 SNEGSKA (reference sequence). The chain's CDR3 is CSPNPGTQYF. The DNA of the CDR3 is TGCAGTCCAAACCCGGGGACCCAGTACTTC.

This clonotype was seen only a few times. The rearrangement uses TRBV3-1 and TRBJ1-5; tentatively, D is TRBD1 (5 bases). The CDR3 is made up of 15 amino acids. With 5 bases removed from V and 5 bases from J, the gap between germline ends came to 16 bases. CDR1 is LGHDT and CDR2 is YNNKEL in the germline V gene (reference sequence). The CDR3 bases are TGTGCCAGCAGCAAAGGACACGCGATGGATCAGCCCCAGCATTTT. Translated: CASSKGHAMDQPQHF.

The CDR3 spells CASSLATSGIYEQYF. The CDR3 bases are TGCGCCAGCAGCTTGGCTACTAGCGGGATTTACGAGCAGTACTTC. V gene TRBV5-1 combines with J gene TRBJ2-5; TRBD2 aligns across 10 bases. The DNA matches TRBJ2-7 better at its end, which makes the J call doubtful. CDR1 SGHRS and CDR2 YFSETQ come from the germline V gene. CDR3 size: 15 residues.

This rearrangement joins TRBV20-1 to TRBJ2-7; 15 bases line up with TRBD2. Germline V gives CDR1 DFQATT, CDR2 SNEGSKA (reference sequence). The CDR3 extends over 16 amino acids. Trimming took 5 bases from V and 3 from J; bases not matched to a gene: 8. The CDR3 protein is CSAATGTSGRRYEQYF. DNA of the CDR3: TGCAGTGCTGCGACCGGGACTAGCGGGAGGCGCTACGAGCAGTACTTC.